The 29 T cell receptor beta chains presented below share a single source sample, sequenced in a study of T cell responses to AZD1222 COVID-19 vaccine. Data came from immunoSEQ multiplex PCR; TCRdb stores just in-frame clones and leaves some out. The sample shows about 42,000 clones, about nine tenths of them seen only once. The material sequenced was peripheral blood, taken 28 days after the second AZD1222 dose. Source of these receptors: an adult who received the AZD1222 COVID-19 vaccine.

The chain links TRBV5-1 to TRBJ1-1; no clear D gene. Germline loops: CDR1 SGHRS, CDR2 YFSETQ. V lost 1 base and J 1 base, leaving 8 bases between the germline ends. This CDR3 comprises 14 residues. This CDR3 reads CASSLSPGNTEAFF. The CDR3 region has the DNA TGCGCCAGCAGCTTGTCCCCGGGGAACACTGAAGCTTTCTTT.

This clone was observed a single time. This rearrangement joins TRBV18 to TRBJ1-1; the D gene is possibly TRBD1 (5 bases). Between the trimmed V and J ends, which lost 6 bases and 1 base, there was a span of 15 bases. The CDR3 has 15 residues. Germline lookup yields CDR1 KGHSH and CDR2 LQKENI. The CDR3 DNA is TGTGCCAGCTCTCCAGGGTTAACGCCGAACACTGAAGCTTTCTTT. Translating gives CASSPGLTPNTEAFF.

This chain links TRBV9 with TRBJ1-2; a weak D match, TRBD1 (6 bases). V shed 0 bases and J shed 3 bases, with 9 bases lying between them. This CDR3 region has 14 residues. The germline V gene has CDR1 SGDLS and CDR2 YYNGEE. In nucleotides, the CDR3 is TGTGCCAGCAGCGTAGGTTCAGGGGACTATGGCTACACCTTC. Translation: CASSVGSGDYGYTF.

V and J are TRBV7-9 and TRBJ1-5; no firm D call. The CDR3 has 12 residues. V lost 2 bases, J lost 4 bases, and 3 bases lay in between. Germline V gives CDR1 SEHNR, CDR2 FQNEAQ (reference sequence). The CDR3 sequence: CASSLQNQPQHF. CDR3 nucleotide sequence: TGTGCCAGCAGCTTACAAAATCAGCCCCAGCATTTT.

The chain employs TRBV4-1 and TRBJ1-6, with no clear D. The CDR3 totals 17 residues. Germline CDR1 is MGHRA and CDR2 is YSYEKL. V lost 0 bases, J lost 6 bases, and 15 bases lay in between. The CDR3 reads CASSQDIAPSVNSPLHF. CDR3 DNA: TGCGCCAGCAGCCAAGATATCGCCCCCTCGGTTAATTCACCCCTCCACTTT.

The V and J genes are TRBV5-5 and TRBJ1-4; TRBD1 agrees at 7 bases. The CDR3 extends over 16 amino acids. V lost 2 bases and J lost 4; bases outside the gene matches: 8. The germline V gene has CDR1 SGHKS and CDR2 YYEKEE (reference sequence). The CDR3 loop reads CASSLEGQNNNEKLFF. In nucleotides, the CDR3 is TGTGCCAGCAGCTTAGAGGGACAGAACAATAATGAAAAACTGTTTTTT.

V gene TRBV2 combines with J gene TRBJ2-5; 9 bases map to TRBD2. The CDR3 is 16 amino acids. Germline assignment: CDR1 SNHLY and CDR2 FYNNEI. J lost 4 bases, V lost 7 bases, and 13 bases had no gene match. CDR3 bases: TGTGCCAGCACGCGAGGCGGGAGGGCCCTGGGAGAGACCCAGTACTTC. Amino acids: CASTRGGRALGETQYF.

The rearrangement joins TRBV7-3 to TRBJ1-1, with a possible D match to TRBD1 (6 bases). This CDR3 comprises 15 residues. Germline V gene data show CDR1 as SGHTA and CDR2 as FQGTGA. V lost 5 bases to trimming and J lost 4 bases, with 17 bases between them. In DNA form, the CDR3 reads TGTGCCAGCAGCCATAATGGGGGCAGAGGCACTGAAGCTTTCTTT. The encoded protein is CASSHNGGRGTEAFF.

This clone was detected only a few times. The genes are TRBV5-6 and TRBJ2-7, with TRBD1 as a possible D gene (5 bases). The CDR3 loop spans 15 amino acids. V lost 0 bases to trimming and J lost 3 bases, with 13 bases between them. CDR1 is SGHDT, CDR2 YYEEEE, per germline. The CDR3 loop is CASSLAPLDNYEQYF. Written as DNA, the CDR3 is TGTGCCAGCAGCTTGGCCCCACTGGACAACTACGAGCAGTACTTC.

The chain links TRBV19 to TRBJ1-5; 9 bases are a match to TRBD1. Trimming at V came to 7 bases and at J to 1 base, leaving 5 bases not matched to a gene. Looked up from germline, CDR1 is LNHDA and CDR2 is SQIVND (reference sequence). CDR3 length: 15 residues. Here the CDR3 reads CASIKDRGSNQPQHF. DNA of the CDR3: TGTGCCAGTATTAAAGACAGGGGGAGCAATCAGCCCCAGCATTTT. Looking up the rest from reference TRBV19 and TRBJ1-5 gives the full variable domain: DGGITQSPKYLFRKEGQNVTLSCEQNLNHDAMYWYRQDPGQGLRLIYYSQIVNDFQKGDIAEGYSVSREKKESFPLTVTSAQKNPTAFYLCASIKDRGSNQPQHFGDGTRLSIL.

The chain uses TRBV7-3 and TRBJ2-1; D possibly corresponds to TRBD2 (5 bases). CDR3 length: 15 amino acids. V was clipped by 5 bases and J by 3 bases, with 14 bases between them. Per germline, CDR1 SGHTA and CDR2 FQGTGA. DNA for the CDR3: TGTGCCAGCAGCCCCGGAGGCCAAATCTACAATGAGCAGTTCTTC. Its protein is CASSPGGQIYNEQFF.

This chain joins TRBV12-3 or TRBV12-4 and TRBJ1-2; D uncertain. V was clipped by 6 bases and J by 0 bases, with 8 bases between them. CDR3 length: 13 residues. Here the CDR3 DNA reads TGTGCCAGCAGCCACACAGCTAACTATGGCTACACCTTC. Translated, it gives CASSHTANYGYTF.

This clone was found once. V is TRBV9 and J is TRBJ2-2; 10 positions agree with TRBD1. The germline CDR1 and CDR2 sequences are SGDLS and YYNGEE. V trimming: 4 bases; J trimming: 7 bases; junction bases outside the gene matches: 10. This CDR3 region has 16 residues. DNA for the CDR3: TGTGCCAGCAGCCCACCGGGACAGGGGCTCGGCGGGGAGCTGTTTTTT. The encoded protein is CASSPPGQGLGGELFF.

This rearrangement joins TRBV27 to TRBJ1-2; 10 nucleotides match TRBD1. Trimming cost V 4 bases and J 2 bases; bases outside gene matches: 7. The CDR3 loop spans 16 amino acids. The germline CDR1 and CDR2 sequences are MNHEY and SMNVEV (reference sequence). The CDR3 DNA is TGTGCCAGCAGTTCCTCTACGGGACAGGGGAACTATGGCTACACCTTC. Translation gives CASSSSTGQGNYGYTF.

V gene TRBV4-3 combines with J gene TRBJ2-2, with D hard to call. Germline V gene sequence: CDR1 LGHNA, CDR2 YSLEER. The V end lost 1 base, the J end lost 5 bases, and 11 bases lay between the germline ends. This CDR3 is 15 amino acids long. The CDR3 sequence is CASSQVYSATGELFF. CDR3 sequence (DNA): TGCGCCAGCAGCCAAGTGTACAGTGCGACCGGGGAGCTGTTTTTT.

This clone appeared a few times. The chain is built from TRBV19 and TRBJ1-3, with TRBD1 matching 8 bases. Germline CDR1 and CDR2: LNHDA and SQIVND (reference sequence). J lost 8 bases, V lost 3 bases, and 9 bases had no gene match. There are 15 residues in the CDR3. CDR3 coding DNA: TGTGCCAGTAGTATCCTGGGACAGGCAACGGACACCATATATTTT. The encoded protein is CASSILGQATDTIYF.

In this sample, this clone turned up once. The rearrangement links TRBV7-3 to TRBJ2-3; D is tentatively TRBD1 or TRBD2 (6 bases each). In germline, CDR1 is SGHTA, CDR2 FQGTGA. The CDR3 is made up of 15 amino acids. V was cut by 2 bases and J by 3 bases, with 12 bases left in between. CDR3 region: CASSLPGASTDTQYF. For the CDR3, the DNA is TGTGCCAGCAGCTTACCGGGGGCTTCGACAGATACGCAGTATTTT.

Here the CDR3 reads CASSELGLLGTEAFF. The CDR3 bases are TGTGCCAGCAGTGAACTGGGACTGCTAGGGACTGAAGCTTTCTTT. J is TRBJ1-1 and V is TRBV2; TRBD1 is a possible D gene (5 bases). The V and J ends lost 2 bases and 5 bases respectively, with 15 bases between them. Germline V gene sequence: CDR1 SNHLY, CDR2 FYNNEI. The CDR3 totals 15 residues.

This chain uses TRBV3-1 (or the pseudogene TRBV3-2) with TRBJ1-3; 8 bases fit TRBD1. The CDR3 sequence is 17 residues long. Germline CDR1 and CDR2: LGHDT and YNNKEL (reference sequence). Germline trimming cut 0 bases from V and 2 bases from J; bases unmatched to any gene: 6. CDR3 amino acids: CASSQDLPDRAGNTIYF. Written as DNA, the CDR3 is TGTGCCAGCAGCCAAGATCTCCCGGACAGGGCTGGAAACACCATATATTTT.

Worth noting for this clone: Distinct nucleotide sequences in the sample also encode this CDR3. This rearrangement joins TRBV30 to TRBJ2-2; D gene unclear. CDR1 is GTSNPN and CDR2 is SVGIG in the germline V gene (reference sequence). V lost 1 base, J lost 6 bases, and 3 bases lay in between. This CDR3 region has 11 residues. This chain's CDR3 is CAWSGAGELFF. Written as DNA, the CDR3 is TGTGCCTGGAGTGGAGCCGGGGAGCTGTTTTTT.

This clone was recorded a few times. This chain joins TRBV3-1 (or the pseudogene TRBV3-2) and TRBJ1-1; D gene uncertain. Germline-derived CDR1 and CDR2 are LGHDT and YNNKEL (reference sequence). Trimming left V 1 base short and J 4 bases short, with 10 bases between. The CDR3 spans 14 residues. The CDR3 spells CASSQVAGGTEAFF. The CDR3, as DNA: TGTGCCAGCAGCCAAGTAGCCGGTGGCACTGAAGCTTTCTTT.

The chain is built from TRBV5-1 and TRBJ2-2; 8 bases are a match to TRBD2. The junction had 14 bases not matched to a gene; V was cut back by 0 bases and J by 4 bases. CDR1 SGHRS and CDR2 YFSETQ come from the germline V gene. This CDR3 has 19 residues. CDR3 in amino acids: CASSLAQPRLTSGTGELFF. In DNA form, the CDR3 reads TGCGCCAGCAGCTTGGCGCAGCCGAGATTAACTAGCGGCACCGGGGAGCTGTTTTTT.

This chain uses TRBV30 with TRBJ1-4, with 8 positions matching TRBD1. The V and J ends lost 3 bases and 7 bases, in that order; junction bases with no gene match: 7. Germline loops: CDR1 GTSNPN, CDR2 SVGIG (reference sequence). The CDR3 is 14 residues long. The CDR3 nucleotides are TGTGCCTGGAGGCCAGGGGGCAAGGGTGAAAAACTGTTTTTT. Its protein is CAWRPGGKGEKLFF.

This clone has only a few counts. The chain combines TRBV7-9 with TRBJ1-1; TRBD1 might be the D (5 bases). V was shortened by 3 bases and J by 8 bases, with 16 bases between the two germline ends. The CDR3 consists of 14 residues. Germline V gives CDR1 SEHNR, CDR2 FQNEAQ (reference sequence). The CDR3 loop reads CASSFGEQRTEAFF. Written as DNA, the CDR3 is TGTGCCAGCAGCTTCGGGGAGCAGCGGACAGAAGCTTTCTTT.

The chain carries TRBV19 and TRBJ2-1; tentative D call: TRBD2 (7 bases). Germline values: CDR1 LNHDA, CDR2 SQIVND (reference sequence). This CDR3 contains 15 residues. Trimming shortened V by 8 bases and J by 4 bases, and 18 bases separated the two germline ends. The CDR3 sequence is CASRGGASGYNEQFF. The CDR3 DNA reads TGTGCCAGTCGAGGGGGGGCTAGCGGTTACAATGAGCAGTTCTTC.

The genes are TRBV5-1 and TRBJ2-1; 11 bases are a match to TRBD2. Germline values: CDR1 SGHRS, CDR2 YFSETQ. The CDR3 has 16 residues. The V segment lost 4 bases and the J segment 7 bases; nucleotides outside the gene matches: 10. CDR3 sequence: CASSTDSGGARNEQFF. In DNA, the CDR3 is TGCGCCAGCAGCACCGATAGCGGGGGGGCGAGAAATGAGCAGTTCTTC. Drawing the rest from reference TRBV5-1 and TRBJ2-1, the complete variable domain is KAGVTQTPRYLIKTRGQQVTLSCSPISGHRSVSWYQQTPGQGLQFLFEYFSETQRNKGNFPGRFSGRQFSNSRSEMNVSTLELGDSALYLCASSTDSGGARNEQFFGPGTRLTVL.

The rearrangement links TRBV7-6 to TRBJ1-1; 7 bases fit TRBD1. Germline trimming cut 1 base from V and 5 bases from J; bases unmatched to any gene: 7. The CDR3 totals 15 residues. The germline gives CDR1 SGHVS, CDR2 FNYEAQ. The CDR3 protein is CASSLVNQGETEAFF. The CDR3 bases are TGTGCCAGCAGCTTAGTTAACCAGGGGGAGACTGAAGCTTTCTTT.

V is TRBV5-6 and J is TRBJ2-1; D not certain. Per germline, CDR1 SGHDT and CDR2 YYEEEE. V gave up 0 bases and J gave up 0 bases, with 10 bases separating them. This CDR3 is 16 amino acids long. The CDR3 region is CASSLGAQSSYNEQFF. CDR3 sequence (DNA): TGTGCCAGCAGCTTGGGGGCCCAGTCCTCCTACAATGAGCAGTTCTTC.

The V and J genes are TRBV11-3 and TRBJ2-3, with D tentatively TRBD2 (6 bases). This CDR3 has 17 amino acids. Trimming removed 1 base at V and 4 bases at J, with 18 bases between. Germline lookup yields CDR1 SGHNT and CDR2 YENEEA. For the CDR3, the DNA is TGTGCCAGCAGCTTAGGATCTCTCCCGGGAGTCCCAGATACGCAGTATTTT. Translation: CASSLGSLPGVPDTQYF.